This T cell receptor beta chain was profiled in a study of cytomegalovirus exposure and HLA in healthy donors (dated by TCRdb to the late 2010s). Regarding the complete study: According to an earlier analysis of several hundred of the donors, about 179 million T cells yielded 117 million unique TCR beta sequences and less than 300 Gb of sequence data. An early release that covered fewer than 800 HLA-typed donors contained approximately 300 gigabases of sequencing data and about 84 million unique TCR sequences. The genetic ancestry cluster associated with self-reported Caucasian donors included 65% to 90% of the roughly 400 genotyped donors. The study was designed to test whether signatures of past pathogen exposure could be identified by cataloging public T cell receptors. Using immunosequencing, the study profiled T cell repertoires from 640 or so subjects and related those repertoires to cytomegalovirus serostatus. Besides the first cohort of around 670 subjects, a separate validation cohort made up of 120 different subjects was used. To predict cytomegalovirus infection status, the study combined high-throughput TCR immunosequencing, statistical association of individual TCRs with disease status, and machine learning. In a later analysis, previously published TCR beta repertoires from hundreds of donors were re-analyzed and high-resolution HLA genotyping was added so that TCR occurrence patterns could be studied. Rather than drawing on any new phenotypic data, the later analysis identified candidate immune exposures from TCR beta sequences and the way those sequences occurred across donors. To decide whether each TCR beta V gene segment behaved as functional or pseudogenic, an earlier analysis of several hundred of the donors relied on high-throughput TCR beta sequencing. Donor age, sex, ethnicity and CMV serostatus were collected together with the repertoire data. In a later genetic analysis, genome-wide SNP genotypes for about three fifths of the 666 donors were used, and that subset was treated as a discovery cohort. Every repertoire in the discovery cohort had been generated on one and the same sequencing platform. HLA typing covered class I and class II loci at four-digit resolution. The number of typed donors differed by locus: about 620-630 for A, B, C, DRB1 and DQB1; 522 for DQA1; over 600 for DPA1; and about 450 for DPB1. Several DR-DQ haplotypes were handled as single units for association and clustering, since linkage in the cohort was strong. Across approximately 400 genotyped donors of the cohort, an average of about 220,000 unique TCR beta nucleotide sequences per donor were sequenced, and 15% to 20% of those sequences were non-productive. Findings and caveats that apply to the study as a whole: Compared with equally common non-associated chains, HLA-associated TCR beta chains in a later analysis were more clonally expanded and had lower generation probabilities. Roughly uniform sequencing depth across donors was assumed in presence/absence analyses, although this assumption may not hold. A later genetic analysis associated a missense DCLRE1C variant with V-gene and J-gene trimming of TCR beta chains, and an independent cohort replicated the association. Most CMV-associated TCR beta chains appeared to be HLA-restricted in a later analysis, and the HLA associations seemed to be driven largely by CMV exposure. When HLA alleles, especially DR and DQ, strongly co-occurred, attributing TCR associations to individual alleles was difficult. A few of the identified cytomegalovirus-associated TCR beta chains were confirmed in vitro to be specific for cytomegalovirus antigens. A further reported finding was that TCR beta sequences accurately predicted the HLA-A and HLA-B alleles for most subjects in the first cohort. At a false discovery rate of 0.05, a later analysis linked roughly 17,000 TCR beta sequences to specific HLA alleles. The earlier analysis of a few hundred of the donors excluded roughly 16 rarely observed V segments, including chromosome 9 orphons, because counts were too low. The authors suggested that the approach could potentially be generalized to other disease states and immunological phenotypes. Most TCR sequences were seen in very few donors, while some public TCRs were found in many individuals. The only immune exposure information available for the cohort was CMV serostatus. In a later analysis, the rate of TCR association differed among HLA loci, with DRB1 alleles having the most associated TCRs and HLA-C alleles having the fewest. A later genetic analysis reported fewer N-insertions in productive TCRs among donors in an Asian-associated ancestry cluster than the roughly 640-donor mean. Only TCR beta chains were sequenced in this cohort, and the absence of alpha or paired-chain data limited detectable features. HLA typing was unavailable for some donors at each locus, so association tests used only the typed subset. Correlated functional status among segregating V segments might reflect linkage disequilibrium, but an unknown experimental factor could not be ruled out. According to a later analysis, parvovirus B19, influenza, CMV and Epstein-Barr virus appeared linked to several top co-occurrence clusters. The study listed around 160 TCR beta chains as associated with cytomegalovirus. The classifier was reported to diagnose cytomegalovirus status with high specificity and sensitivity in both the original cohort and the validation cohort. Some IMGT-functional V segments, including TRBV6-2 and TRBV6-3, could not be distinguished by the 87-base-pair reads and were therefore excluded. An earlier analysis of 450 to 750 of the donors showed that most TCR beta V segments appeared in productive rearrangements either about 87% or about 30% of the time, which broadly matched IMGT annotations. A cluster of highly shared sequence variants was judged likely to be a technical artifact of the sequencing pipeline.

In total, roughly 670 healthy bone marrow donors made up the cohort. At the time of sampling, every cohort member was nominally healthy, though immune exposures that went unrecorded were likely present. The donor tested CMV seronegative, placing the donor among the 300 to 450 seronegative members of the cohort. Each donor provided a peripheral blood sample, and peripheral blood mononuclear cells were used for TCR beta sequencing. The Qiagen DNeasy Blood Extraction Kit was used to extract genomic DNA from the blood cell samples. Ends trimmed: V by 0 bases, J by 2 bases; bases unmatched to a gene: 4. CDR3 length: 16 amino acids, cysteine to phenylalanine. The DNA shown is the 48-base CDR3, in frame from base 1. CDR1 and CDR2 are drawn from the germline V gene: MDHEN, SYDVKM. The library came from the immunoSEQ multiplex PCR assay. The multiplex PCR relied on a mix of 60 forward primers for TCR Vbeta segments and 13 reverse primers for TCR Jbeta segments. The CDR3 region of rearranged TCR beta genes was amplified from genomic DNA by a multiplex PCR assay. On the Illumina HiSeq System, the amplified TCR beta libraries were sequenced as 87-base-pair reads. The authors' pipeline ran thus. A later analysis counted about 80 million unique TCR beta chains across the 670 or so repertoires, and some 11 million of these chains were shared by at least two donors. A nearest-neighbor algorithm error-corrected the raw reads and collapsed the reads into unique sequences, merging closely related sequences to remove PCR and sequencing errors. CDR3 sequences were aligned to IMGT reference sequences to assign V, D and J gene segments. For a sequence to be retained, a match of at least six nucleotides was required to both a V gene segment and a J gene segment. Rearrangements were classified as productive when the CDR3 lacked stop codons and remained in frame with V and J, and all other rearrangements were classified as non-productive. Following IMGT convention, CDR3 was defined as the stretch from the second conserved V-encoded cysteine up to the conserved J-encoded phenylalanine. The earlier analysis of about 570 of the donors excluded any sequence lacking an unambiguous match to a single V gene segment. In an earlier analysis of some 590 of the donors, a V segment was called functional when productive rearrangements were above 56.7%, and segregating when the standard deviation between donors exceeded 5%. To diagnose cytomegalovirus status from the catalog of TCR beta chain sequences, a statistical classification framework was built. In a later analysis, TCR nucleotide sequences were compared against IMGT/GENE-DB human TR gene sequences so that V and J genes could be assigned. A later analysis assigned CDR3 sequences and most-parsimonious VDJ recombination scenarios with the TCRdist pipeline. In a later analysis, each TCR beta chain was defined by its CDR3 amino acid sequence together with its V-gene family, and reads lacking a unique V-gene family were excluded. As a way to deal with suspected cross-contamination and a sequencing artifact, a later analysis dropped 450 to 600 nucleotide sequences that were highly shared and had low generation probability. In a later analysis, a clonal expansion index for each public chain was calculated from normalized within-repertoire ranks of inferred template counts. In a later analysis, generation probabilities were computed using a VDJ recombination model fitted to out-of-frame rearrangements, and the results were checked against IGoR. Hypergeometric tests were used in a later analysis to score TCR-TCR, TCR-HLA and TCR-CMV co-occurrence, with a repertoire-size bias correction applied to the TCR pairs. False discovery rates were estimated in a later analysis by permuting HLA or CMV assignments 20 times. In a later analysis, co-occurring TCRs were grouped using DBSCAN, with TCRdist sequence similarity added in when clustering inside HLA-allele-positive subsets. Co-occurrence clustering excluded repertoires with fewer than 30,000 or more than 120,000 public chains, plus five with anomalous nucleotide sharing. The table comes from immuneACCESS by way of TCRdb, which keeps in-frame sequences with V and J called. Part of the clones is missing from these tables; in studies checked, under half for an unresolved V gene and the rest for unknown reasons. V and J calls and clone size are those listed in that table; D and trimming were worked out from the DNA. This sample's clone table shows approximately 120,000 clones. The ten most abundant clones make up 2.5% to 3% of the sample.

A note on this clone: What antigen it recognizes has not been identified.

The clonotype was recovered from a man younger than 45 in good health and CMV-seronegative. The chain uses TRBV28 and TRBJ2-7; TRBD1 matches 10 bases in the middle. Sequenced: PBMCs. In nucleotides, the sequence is TGTGCCAGCAGTTTATGGCCGGGACAGGGGACCTACGAGCAGTACTTC. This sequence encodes CASSLWPGQGTYEQYF.